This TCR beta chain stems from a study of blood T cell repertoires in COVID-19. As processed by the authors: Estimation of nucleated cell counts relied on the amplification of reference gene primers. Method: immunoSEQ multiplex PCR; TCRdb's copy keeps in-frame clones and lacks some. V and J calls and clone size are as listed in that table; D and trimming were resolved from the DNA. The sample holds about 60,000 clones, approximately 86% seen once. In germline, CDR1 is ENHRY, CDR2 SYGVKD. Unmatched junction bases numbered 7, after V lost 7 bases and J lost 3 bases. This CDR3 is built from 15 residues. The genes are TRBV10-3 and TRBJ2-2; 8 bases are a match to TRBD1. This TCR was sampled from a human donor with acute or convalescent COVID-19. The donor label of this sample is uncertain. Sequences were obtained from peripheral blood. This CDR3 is CAINQQGGDTGELFF. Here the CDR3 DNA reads TGTGCCATCAACCAACAGGGGGGAGACACCGGGGAGCTGTTTTTT.